This record concerns one T cell receptor (beta chain) sequence. The antigen it recognizes is unknown. No base quality information exists; no much larger clone differs at one position. These data come from a study of cytomegalovirus exposure and HLA in healthy donors (dated by TCRdb to 2017 to 2019). As for the study more broadly: A later analysis indicated that the 120 or so validation repertoires were generated on the platform also employed for the 600 to 750 repertoires of the first cohort. The aim of the study was to test whether cataloging public T cell receptors could identify signatures of past pathogen exposure. In addition to the first cohort of several hundred subjects, a separate validation cohort of 130 or so different subjects was used. The study combined high-throughput TCR immunosequencing, statistical association of individual TCRs with disease status, and machine learning to predict cytomegalovirus infection status.

The donors belonged to the validation cohort of approximately 130 subjects, which was separate from the approximately 660-subject first cohort. The CDR3 measures 14 amino acids from cysteine to phenylalanine. Only the CDR3 DNA stays, 42 bases, in frame from base 1. Based on the germline V gene, the CDR1 and CDR2 sequences are MNHEY and SVGAGI. V gives up 2 bases and J gives up 6 bases, and the segment between their germline ends measures 13 bases. Results the study describes overall, beyond this receptor: Across donors, most TCR sequences were observed very rarely, whereas some public TCRs were present in many individuals. The authors suggested that the approach could potentially be generalized to other disease states and immunological phenotypes. A few of the identified cytomegalovirus-associated TCR beta chains were confirmed in vitro to be specific for cytomegalovirus antigens. Of the cluster scores, roughly 95% were above 0 in a later analysis, which found that TCRs clustered in the first cohort also tended to co-occur in the roughly 130 validation repertoires. Cytomegalovirus status was reported to be diagnosed by the classifier with high specificity and sensitivity in both the original and validation cohorts. The study gave a list of 150 to 200 TCR beta chains associated with cytomegalovirus. A later analysis had no HLA typing for the validation cohort, so co-occurrence there was scored across all 120 repertoires.

Library method: the immunoSEQ multiplex PCR assay. Turning to the authors' computational methods: A statistical classification framework was built for diagnosing cytomegalovirus status from the catalog of TCR beta chain sequences. Sourced from immuneACCESS, this table was stored by TCRdb with only in-frame sequences that have V and J called. A share of the clones is absent; for the studies checked, an unresolved V gene accounts for under half, and the remainder has no known explanation. V and J calls and clone size are copied from that table; D and trimming were computed from the DNA. This sample lists tens of thousands of clones; about 96% were detected once. Under 2.5% of the sample belongs to the ten largest clones.

The receptor's source is a man aged 18 to 30 in good health and CMV-seronegative. This sequence uses TRBV6-5 and TRBJ1-2; the D gene is possibly TRBD1, with 5 bases matching. The sequenced material came from PBMCs. This receptor has the CDR3 CASSYPGLKDGYTF. The DNA sequence follows: TGTGCCAGCAGTTACCCGGGACTCAAGGATGGCTACACCTTC.